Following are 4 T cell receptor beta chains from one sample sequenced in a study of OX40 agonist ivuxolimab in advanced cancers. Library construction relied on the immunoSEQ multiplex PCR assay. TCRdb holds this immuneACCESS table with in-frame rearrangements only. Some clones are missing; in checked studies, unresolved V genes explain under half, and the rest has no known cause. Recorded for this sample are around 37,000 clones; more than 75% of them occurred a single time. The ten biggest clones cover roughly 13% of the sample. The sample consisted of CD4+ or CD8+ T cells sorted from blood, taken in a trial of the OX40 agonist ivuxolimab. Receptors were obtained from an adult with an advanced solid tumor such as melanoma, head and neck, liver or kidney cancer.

CDR3 residues: CASSGNPGQGNTEAFF. In nucleotides, the CDR3 is TGTGCCAGCAGCGGTAATCCGGGACAGGGGAACACTGAAGCTTTCTTT. The V gene is TRBV7-9, the J gene TRBJ1-1; 9 nucleotides align to TRBD1. The CDR3 length is 16 residues. CDR1 SEHNR and CDR2 FQNEAQ come from the germline V gene (reference sequence). After removal of 5 bases from V and 1 base from J, the junction contained 8 bases not matched to a gene.

This CDR3 reads CASSPGLAGTDTQYF. The CDR3 DNA reads as TGTGCCAGCTCTCCGGGACTAGCGGGCACAGATACGCAGTATTTT. V gene TRBV6-1 combines with J gene TRBJ2-3, with 11 bases lining up with TRBD2. The CDR3 sequence is 15 residues long. V lost 8 bases and J lost 1; bases outside the gene matches: 5. CDR1 is MNHNS, CDR2 SASEGT, per germline.

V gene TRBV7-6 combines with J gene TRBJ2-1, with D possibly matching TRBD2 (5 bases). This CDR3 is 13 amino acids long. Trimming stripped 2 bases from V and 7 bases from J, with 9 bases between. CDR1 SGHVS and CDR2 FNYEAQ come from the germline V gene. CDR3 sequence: CASSLTRGNEQFF. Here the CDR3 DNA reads TGTGCCAGCAGCTTAACCCGGGGAAATGAGCAGTTCTTC.

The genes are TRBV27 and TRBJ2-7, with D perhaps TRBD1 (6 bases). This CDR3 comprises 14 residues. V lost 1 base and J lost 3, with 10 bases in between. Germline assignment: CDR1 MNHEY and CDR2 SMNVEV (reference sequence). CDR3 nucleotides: TGTGCCAGCAGTTTATTTGTCAGGGGCTACGAGCAGTACTTC. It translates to CASSLFVRGYEQYF.